This T cell receptor beta chain was retrieved from a study of shared clonotypes between healthy human individuals. Notes on the study in general: What naive subsets generally showed was a larger estimated richness than memory subsets showed.

The ends were cut back, 0 bases at V and 3 bases at J, with 12 bases in the middle. Germline-derived CDR1 and CDR2 are MGHRA and YSYEKL. The CDR3 has 16 residues. Deep was the level used in running the assay. In the original processing: Because ImmunoSEQ provided only junction sequences with no quality scores, the filtering differed. The table came from immunoSEQ multiplex PCR; TCRdb's copy has only in-frame clones and leaves some out. That table supplies the V and J calls and clone size; D and trimming were determined from the DNA. In the table there are a few million clones, roughly 90% of which are singletons. The authors divided CD4+ cells into CD45RA+ naive and CD45RA-negative memory subsets. A note on this clone: Antigen unknown.

The sequencing sample was made of naive CD4+ T cells from PBMCs. Noted subset: CD45RA+ positively selected. The source is a man younger than 30 in good health. Some clones in this sample may be carry-over from other donors' samples. The genes are TRBV4-1 and TRBJ1-5; D not resolved. CDR3 in DNA: TGCGCCAGCAGCCAAGATAATCGGGGAGCCAATCAGCCCCAGCATTTT. Protein product: CASSQDNRGANQPQHF.